The 21 T cell receptor beta chains below come from one sample, sequenced in a study of blood T cell repertoires in COVID-19. Here immunoSEQ multiplex PCR was the method, and the copy in TCRdb shows in-frame clones only, minus some. Here the sample spans 200,000 to 250,000 clones, approximately 80% being singletons. The specimen sequenced was peripheral blood. The receptors come from a man aged 45-60 years with active or convalescent COVID-19.

V gene TRBV5-1 combines with J gene TRBJ1-1, with D possibly TRBD1 on 6 matching bases. V shed 1 base and J shed 7 bases, with 8 bases lying between them. Germline V gene sequence: CDR1 SGHRS, CDR2 YFSETQ. This CDR3 is built from 12 residues. The CDR3 loop reads CASSLQGIEAFF. The CDR3 DNA is TGCGCCAGCAGCTTGCAGGGGATTGAAGCTTTCTTT.

V usage is TRBV10-3 and J usage is TRBJ2-7; weak D call: TRBD2 (7 bases). This CDR3 has 14 amino acids. Trimming cost V 6 bases and J 4 bases, with 16 bases left between them. Looked up from germline, CDR1 is ENHRY and CDR2 is SYGVKD. Here the CDR3 DNA reads TGTGCCATCAGGGGGGGGCCCTCCGGGTACGAGCAGTACTTC. Its protein is CAIRGGPSGYEQYF.

This chain links TRBV7-3 with TRBJ2-1; 7 nucleotides align to TRBD1. The V gene's germline CDR1 is SGHTA and CDR2 FQGTGA. Trimming removed 1 base from V and 5 bases from J; junction bases left unmatched: 14. CDR3 length equals 18 residues. CDR3 residues: CASSLIGTDPPKDNEQFF. CDR3 DNA: TGTGCCAGCAGCTTAATTGGGACAGACCCCCCTAAAGACAATGAGCAGTTCTTC.

V gene TRBV30 combines with J gene TRBJ1-1, with D possibly matching TRBD1 (5 bases). Deletions cut 0 bases from V and 4 bases from J, with 9 bases between. The germline gives CDR1 GTSNPN, CDR2 SVGIG (reference sequence). This CDR3 spans 13 amino acids. The CDR3 protein is CAWSVIGATEAFF. The CDR3 nucleotides read TGTGCCTGGAGTGTCATTGGGGCCACTGAAGCTTTCTTT. The whole variable domain, remainder taken from reference TRBV30 and TRBJ1-1, is SQTIHQWPATLVQPVGSPLSLECTVEGTSNPNLYWYRQAAGRGLQLLFYSVGIGQISSEVPQNLSASRPQDRQFILSSKKLLLSDSGFYLCAWSVIGATEAFFGQGTRLTVV.

V is TRBV7-6 and J is TRBJ1-6; no firm D call. The germline gives CDR1 SGHVS, CDR2 FNYEAQ. Trimming took off 0 bases at V and 10 bases at J, with 13 bases between the two ends. CDR3 size: 15 residues. The CDR3 sequence is CASSLADSSRSPLHF. In nucleotides, the CDR3 is TGTGCCAGCAGCTTAGCGGACTCCTCCAGGTCACCCCTCCACTTT.

V and J are TRBV5-1 and TRBJ2-2; 10 bases match TRBD2. The CDR3 covers 15 residues. Germline V CDR1 and CDR2: SGHRS, YFSETQ. V lost 4 bases to trimming and J lost 6 bases; unmatched junction nucleotides: 6. The CDR3 is CASSAQRGGPGELFF. The CDR3 DNA follows: TGCGCCAGCAGCGCCCAGCGGGGGGGCCCCGGGGAGCTGTTTTTT.

The chain uses TRBV7-2 and TRBJ2-4; D possibly corresponds to TRBD1 (6 bases). Looked up from germline, CDR1 is SGHTA and CDR2 is FQGNSA. The V end lost 5 bases, the J end lost 0 bases, and 14 bases lay between the germline ends. The CDR3 consists of 16 residues. The CDR3 coding sequence is TGTGCCAGCAGCGTGGGACAATGGGGAGCCAAAAACATTCAGTACTTC. Amino acids: CASSVGQWGAKNIQYF.

This clone appeared a single time. The chain combines TRBV27 with TRBJ2-3; 13 positions match TRBD2. Germline assignment: CDR1 MNHEY and CDR2 SMNVEV (reference sequence). The trim removed 7 bases at V and 2 bases at J, leaving 15 bases unmatched. The CDR3 length is 19 residues. DNA of the CDR3: TGTGCCAGCAAGTCCCCCGGCGGACTAGCGGGGGTATTCACAGATACGCAGTATTTT. Translation gives CASKSPGGLAGVFTDTQYF.

This chain connects TRBV28 to TRBJ1-3; D not resolved. The CDR3 loop spans 20 amino acids. Germline lookup yields CDR1 MDHEN and CDR2 SYDVKM. V was pared by 3 bases and J by 0 bases, with 24 bases between. The CDR3 spells CASSLLFGRARSISGNTIYF. Here the CDR3 DNA reads TGTGCCAGCAGTTTGTTATTTGGGAGGGCTCGATCTATCTCTGGAAACACCATATATTTT.

V and J are TRBV28 and TRBJ1-1; D might be TRBD1 (6 bases). The germline V and J ends were trimmed by 7 bases and 5 bases, with 20 bases remaining between them. Germline V gene sequence: CDR1 MDHEN, CDR2 SYDVKM. CDR3 length equals 15 residues. The CDR3 sequence: CASTTPGGPWTEAFF. The CDR3 region has the DNA TGTGCCAGCACCACACCCGGGGGGCCGTGGACTGAAGCTTTCTTT.

The V call is TRBV18, the J call TRBJ2-7; the match to TRBD2 covers 13 bases. V was pared by 5 bases and J by 5 bases, with 12 bases of the junction left unmatched. Germline assignment: CDR1 KGHSH and CDR2 LQKENI. This CDR3 region has 17 residues. The CDR3 DNA sequence: TGTGCCAGCTCATCCCTACTAGCGGGAGGGCGGTTCCACGAGCAGTACTTC. Its translation is CASSSLLAGGRFHEQYF.

The rearrangement joins TRBV30 to TRBJ1-5; 10 bases match TRBD1. The CDR3 spans 17 residues. V was clipped by 1 base and J by 2 bases; unmatched bases: 8. Germline V gene sequence: CDR1 GTSNPN, CDR2 SVGIG (reference sequence). The CDR3 DNA reads TGTGCCTGGAGTGGGGGACAGGGGAGGCAGGGCAATCAGCCCCAGCATTTT. Protein product: CAWSGGQGRQGNQPQHF.

This clone is a singleton in its sample. The chain uses TRBV5-1 and TRBJ2-7; weak D call: TRBD1 (5 bases). This CDR3 spans 14 amino acids. Between the trimmed V and J ends, which lost 5 bases and 0 bases, there was a span of 12 bases. CDR1 is SGHRS, CDR2 YFSETQ, per germline. CDR3: CASSHQGPSYEQYF. CDR3 sequence (DNA): TGCGCCAGCAGTCATCAGGGTCCCTCCTACGAGCAGTACTTC.

The chain links TRBV5-1 to TRBJ1-3; D might be TRBD1 (6 bases). The CDR3 totals 14 residues. Germline values: CDR1 SGHRS, CDR2 YFSETQ. The V end lost 4 bases, the J end lost 3 bases, and 11 bases lay between the germline ends. The CDR3 nucleotides read TGCGCCAGCAGCCCCAGGACAGATGGAAACACCATATATTTT. It is translated as CASSPRTDGNTIYF.

Only a few counts were recorded for this clone. The CDR3: CASSLVAGSGNTIYF. CDR3 bases: TGTGCCAGCAGCTTAGTGGCAGGCTCTGGAAACACCATATATTTT. V is TRBV7-2 and J is TRBJ1-3; D uncertain. The CDR3 sequence is 15 residues long. Looked up from germline, CDR1 is SGHTA and CDR2 is FQGNSA. Trimming removed 1 base at V and 0 bases at J, with 7 bases between.

The chain couples TRBV11-2 to TRBJ2-1; 8 bases are shared with TRBD2. The germline CDR1 and CDR2 sequences are SGHAT and FQNNGV. The CDR3 length is 16 residues. J lost 1 base, V lost 4 bases, and 6 bases had no gene match. This chain's CDR3 is CASSSTLAGSYNEQFF. The CDR3, as DNA: TGTGCCAGCAGCTCCACCCTAGCGGGTTCCTACAATGAGCAGTTCTTC.

This chain connects TRBV15 to TRBJ2-5, with 7 nucleotides matching TRBD1. The J segment lost 5 bases and the V segment lost 5 bases, leaving 5 bases of the junction unmatched. Germline V gene lookup returns CDR1 LNHNV and CDR2 YYDKDF (reference sequence). CDR3 length: 13 residues. CDR3 DNA sequence: TGTGCCACCAGCCTGGGACAGCGGGAGACCCAGTACTTC. Its protein product is CATSLGQRETQYF.

This clone showed up just a few times. The CDR3 here is CAIRGTVNEKLFF. The CDR3 bases are TGTGCCATCAGAGGGACAGTTAATGAAAAACTGTTTTTT. V and J are TRBV10-3 and TRBJ1-4; 7 nucleotides match TRBD1. The CDR3 consists of 13 residues. CDR1 ENHRY and CDR2 SYGVKD come from the germline V gene. V lost 6 bases, J lost 4 bases, and 2 bases stayed unmatched.

The CDR3: CASSPDRINEKLFF. The CDR3, as DNA: TGTGCCAGCTCACCTGACAGGATTAATGAAAAACTGTTTTTT. The rearrangement joins TRBV18 to TRBJ1-4; D may be TRBD1 (6 bases). V was cut by 3 bases and J by 4 bases, with 9 bases left in between. The germline CDR1 and CDR2 sequences are KGHSH and LQKENI. The CDR3 extends over 14 amino acids.

The chain is built from TRBV7-9 and TRBJ1-1; 7 nucleotides align to TRBD1. There are 14 residues in the CDR3. With 1 base clipped from V and 6 bases from J, the junction kept 5 bases outside the gene matches. Germline V gene sequence: CDR1 SEHNR, CDR2 FQNEAQ (reference sequence). CDR3 protein: CASSLVGGDPEAFF. DNA of the CDR3: TGTGCCAGCAGCTTAGTAGGGGGCGATCCTGAAGCTTTCTTT.

This sequence joins TRBV2 and TRBJ2-7, with TRBD2 matching 10 bases. Unmatched junction bases numbered 5, after V lost 5 bases and J lost 4 bases. The CDR3 is 14 residues long. The germline CDR1 and CDR2 sequences are SNHLY and FYNNEI. CDR3 DNA sequence: TGTGCCAGCAGTACTAGCGGGGTAGGATACGAGCAGTACGTC. The encoded protein is CASSTSGVGYEQYV.